This T cell receptor (beta chain) was obtained from a study of response to subunit inactivated influenza vaccine. Germline trimming cut 7 bases from V and 6 bases from J; bases unmatched to any gene: 7. This CDR3 contains 14 residues. Germline V gives CDR1 KGHDR, CDR2 SFDVKD. Each CDR3 protein gets one entry after TCRdb re-called the RT-PCR reads with MiXCR. The sample holds hundreds of thousands of distinct CDR3 sequences, about a sixth seen once. This TCR derives from a man in his fifties who received an inactivated influenza vaccine. Sequences were derived from PBMCs from blood, sampled less than 13 days after vaccination. The V gene is TRBV24-1, the J gene TRBJ2-1, with TRBD2 identical over 8 bases. CDR3 DNA sequence: TGTGCCACCAGGCGGGGGGAATTGGGCAATGAGCAGTTCTTC. Translated, it gives CATRRGELGNEQFF.